A single TCR beta chain is shown here with its context. What it binds is not known. Healthy donors of bone marrow made up the group. This sample stems from a study of cytomegalovirus exposure and HLA in healthy donors. Points from the study as a whole: A later analysis reported that several of the most significant clusters appeared to be linked to common viral pathogens, among them Epstein-Barr virus.

The germline gives CDR1 LNHDA, CDR2 SQIVND (reference sequence). The V gene end was trimmed by 9 bases and the J gene end by 1 base; junction bases not matched to a gene: 11. The CDR3 spans 15 residues. The PCR contained 60 Vbeta and 13 Jbeta primers. The assay was immunoSEQ multiplex PCR, and TCRdb's table has in-frame clones only and misses some. The sample yields around 120,000 clones, 74% seen once. V usage is TRBV19 and J usage is TRBJ1-1, with 7 bases that match TRBD1. The sample consisted of PBMCs. The sequence was collected from a man aged 45-65 years in good health and CMV-seropositive. The CDR3 sequence: CASKNRQGKNTEAFF. CDR3 DNA: TGTGCCAGCAAGAATCGACAGGGAAAGAACACTGAAGCTTTCTTT.